This T cell receptor beta chain was obtained from a study of radiotherapy plus CTLA-4 blockade in lung cancer. Across the study: Objective responses were recorded in roughly 20% of patients, with disease control recorded in about 33%. Notes on the study in general: In blood, TCR clones derived from the tumor expanded after radiotherapy plus ipilimumab. Best predicting response, reportedly, were early blood T cell clone dynamics, with interferon-beta.

Treatment of patients with chemo-refractory metastatic non-small-cell lung cancer consisted of focal radiation plus CTLA-4 blockade with ipilimumab. The CDR3 length is 14 residues. V lost 4 bases, J lost 6 bases, and 14 bases lay in between. Per the germline V gene, CDR1 is MNHEY and CDR2 is SMNVEV (reference sequence). With respect to this clone: Its antigen is unidentified.

Here immunoSEQ multiplex PCR was the method, and the copy in TCRdb shows in-frame clones only, minus some. Counted here are tens of thousands of clones, 84% occurring once; the ten biggest clones make up approximately 0.8%. The chain couples TRBV27 to TRBJ2-3; D gene uncertain. The sample here was peripheral blood, taken from a patient treated with radiotherapy plus ipilimumab. This TCR came from a human donor with non-small cell lung cancer who had stable disease on radiotherapy plus ipilimumab. Here the CDR3 DNA reads TGTGCCAGCAGTTCCGGCGTGGCACGCGATACGCAGTATTTT. This translates into CASSSGVARDTQYF.